A single sample gave rise to the 28 T cell receptor beta chains below, sequenced in a study of metastatic and nonmetastatic thyroid tumors. Thyroid surgery was performed in patients who had received no treatment beforehand. TCRdb re-processed the PCR reads through MiXCR. The sample carries around 45,000 clones, roughly 3.2% recorded once. Sequenced: blood. Source of these receptors: a female donor with papillary thyroid cancer or a benign thyroid nodule (not recorded which). Some clones in this sample may be carry-over from other donors' samples.

This clone turned up a few times. The gene calls are TRBV12-3 or TRBV12-4 and TRBJ1-6; 9 bases line up with TRBD1. The CDR3 consists of 22 residues. V dropped 7 bases and J dropped 5; count of bases not matched to a gene: 27. The CDR3 reads CASTSSPRFGQGLRFDNSPLHF. The CDR3 DNA reads as TGTGCCAGCACCTCTAGCCCACGATTCGGACAGGGGTTACGTTTCGATAATTCACCCCTCCACTTT.

This clone was detected many times. The genes are TRBV11-2 and TRBJ2-2; 9 bases map to TRBD2. Looked up from germline, CDR1 is SGHAT and CDR2 is FQNNGV. Trimming cost V 1 base and J 5 bases; bases outside gene matches: 2. CDR3 length: 15 residues. The CDR3 sequence is CASSLATSGTGELFF. CDR3 bases: TGTGCCAGCAGCTTAGCCACTAGCGGGACCGGGGAGCTGTTTTTT.

This clone has a count of ten or more. A much larger clone lies a single base off, so this may be a read error. Other DNA sequences from this sample encode an identical CDR3 as well. V usage is TRBV6-1 and J usage is TRBJ2-1; D is uncertain. V gave up 9 bases and J gave up 1 base, with 16 bases separating them. Germline values: CDR1 MNHNS, CDR2 SASEGT. The CDR3 totals 15 residues. CDR3 nucleotides: TGTGCCAGTAGCCCCAGAAGTGAGTCCTACAATGAGCAGTTCTTC. As protein: CASSPRSESYNEQFF.

This clone was counted many times. The J gene is TRBJ2-6, the V gene TRBV5-4; TRBD1 matches 7 bases. The trim removed 4 bases at V and 2 bases at J, leaving 3 bases unmatched. This CDR3 spans 15 amino acids. Germline V lookup: CDR1 SGHNT, CDR2 YYREEE (reference sequence). The CDR3 coding sequence is TGTGCCAGCAGCATTGACAGGGCTGGGGCCAACGTCCTGACTTTC. It specifies CASSIDRAGANVLTF. The entire variable domain, with the rest obtained from reference TRBV5-4 and TRBJ2-6, is as follows: ETGVTQSPTHLIKTRGQQVTLRCSSQSGHNTVSWYQQALGQGPQFIFQYYREEENGRGNFPPRFSGLQFPNYSSELNVNALELDDSALYLCASSIDRAGANVLTFGAGSRLTVL.

This clone came up a few times. This chain connects TRBV5-1 to TRBJ1-1; 8 positions agree with TRBD1. V lost 3 bases and J lost 8; bases outside the gene matches: 0. CDR1 and CDR2 from the germline V gene are SGHRS and YFSETQ. The CDR3 contains 11 residues. The CDR3 DNA sequence: TGCGCCAGCAGCTGGACAGGGGAAGCTTTCTTT. Translated: CASSWTGEAFF.

This clone was observed at least ten times. V usage is TRBV19 and J usage is TRBJ1-4; D possibly corresponds to TRBD1 (5 bases). The germline gives CDR1 LNHDA, CDR2 SQIVND (reference sequence). This CDR3 has 15 residues. Trimming pared 6 bases from V and 5 bases from J, leaving 16 bases between. CDR3 protein: CASRLAGTSNEKLFF. CDR3 in DNA: TGTGCCAGTAGGCTCGCCGGGACCTCAAATGAAAAACTGTTTTTT.

This clone was observed a handful of times. Lacking the conserved final phenylalanine or tryptophan, this CDR3 likely reflects a read error. No DNA is shown, since the ends of the CDR3 on it are uncertain; the CDR3 is the one TCRdb lists. The CDR3 reads CASVNINGQCLI. This chain links TRBV6-5 with TRBJ1-2; the DNA was not compared with TRBD1, the D call given in the table. With termini counted, the CDR3 has 12 amino acids. CDR1 MNHEY and CDR2 SVGAGI come from the germline V gene.

At least ten counts were recorded for this clone. The chain has TRBV11-1 and TRBJ2-1; 8 nucleotides align to TRBD1. Germline V gene sequence: CDR1 SGHAT, CDR2 FQDESV (reference sequence). The CDR3 runs to 14 residues. V dropped 2 bases and J dropped 9; count of bases not matched to a gene: 6. The CDR3 coding sequence is TGTGCCAGCAGCTTATCAGGACAGGGCAGTGAGCAGTTCTTC. Protein sequence: CASSLSGQGSEQFF.

This clone has at least ten counts. V and J are TRBV28 and TRBJ1-5; 10 nucleotides line up with TRBD1. This CDR3 region has 15 residues. The ends lost 6 bases at V and 1 base at J; junction bases unmatched: 3. Germline V gene sequence: CDR1 MDHEN, CDR2 SYDVKM. CDR3 sequence reads: CASRGQGFSNQPQHF. The CDR3 region has the DNA TGTGCCAGCAGGGGACAGGGGTTCAGCAATCAGCCCCAGCATTTT.

This clone was counted between two and nine times. The chain links TRBV28 to TRBJ2-1; the D call may be TRBD1 or TRBD2 (6 bases each). V was trimmed by 7 bases and J by 5 bases, leaving 21 bases between them. The CDR3 sequence is 16 residues long. Germline lookup yields CDR1 MDHEN and CDR2 SYDVKM. CDR3 coding DNA: TGTGCCAGCACCCCCCTCCTCGGGGGCAGGAACAATGAGCAGTTCTTC. Its translation is CASTPLLGGRNNEQFF.

The chain joins TRBV7-6 to TRBJ2-1; D is perhaps TRBD1 (6 bases). V lost 6 bases to trimming and J lost 0 bases, with 9 bases between them. Germline V gives CDR1 SGHVS, CDR2 FNYEAQ. The CDR3 length is 14 residues. The CDR3 DNA is TGTGCCAGCAGTCCGGACAGCTCCTACAATGAGCAGTTCTTC. Its translation is CASSPDSSYNEQFF.

This clone showed up many times. This rearrangement joins TRBV5-1 to TRBJ2-2; D gene uncertain. CDR1 is SGHRS, CDR2 YFSETQ, per germline. This CDR3 contains 15 residues. Trimming stripped 1 base from V and 6 bases from J, with 13 bases between. The CDR3 reads CASSLFLSPAGELFF. The CDR3 nucleotides are TGCGCCAGCAGCTTGTTCCTTTCTCCTGCCGGGGAGCTGTTTTTT.

V and J are TRBV20-1 and TRBJ2-3; 8 bases agree with TRBD1. J lost 2 bases, V lost 3 bases, and 7 bases had no gene match. CDR3 length: 15 amino acids. The germline gives CDR1 DFQATT, CDR2 SNEGSKA (reference sequence). In nucleotides, the CDR3 is TGCAGTGCTAGTTCCGGGGACAGGAACACAGATACGCAGTATTTT. Residues: CSASSGDRNTDTQYF.

This clone was found a few times. CDR3 protein: CASSYLRTGGGYGYTF. The DNA of the CDR3 is TGTGCCAGCAGTTACCTAAGGACAGGGGGAGGCTATGGCTACACCTTC. The V gene is TRBV6-6, the J gene TRBJ1-2; 10 nucleotides match TRBD1. Germline-derived CDR1 and CDR2 are MNHNY and SVGAGI (reference sequence). The junction had 7 bases not matched to a gene; V was cut back by 2 bases and J by 4 bases. This CDR3 is built from 16 residues.

This clone was observed a few times. This chain connects TRBV24-1 to TRBJ1-2, with 7 bases identical to TRBD1. Germline CDR1 reads KGHDR; CDR2 reads SFDVKD. The V and J ends lost 1 base and 4 bases, in that order; junction bases with no gene match: 14. This CDR3 spans 18 amino acids. The CDR3 loop is CATSDFASVLDRRYGYTF. CDR3 sequence (DNA): TGTGCCACCAGTGATTTTGCGTCAGTCTTGGACAGGCGCTATGGCTACACCTTC.

This clone has only a few counts. The V call is TRBV11-3, the J call TRBJ2-2; D is unresolved. CDR1 SGHNT and CDR2 YENEEA come from the germline V gene. The CDR3 covers 14 residues. V was clipped by 0 bases and J by 5 bases, with 7 bases between them. CDR3 in amino acids: CASSLDLSTGELFF. In nucleotides, the CDR3 is TGTGCCAGCAGCTTAGATCTAAGTACCGGGGAGCTGTTTTTT.

There are a few counts of this clone. The V call is TRBV9, the J call TRBJ1-2; no firm D call. CDR1 SGDLS and CDR2 YYNGEE come from the germline V gene. CDR3 size: 15 residues. V lost 3 bases and J lost 3, with 15 bases in between. CDR3 residues: CASSATPGGDYGYTF. The CDR3 DNA is TGTGCCAGCAGCGCCACACCGGGAGGTGACTATGGCTACACCTTC.

This clone was seen only a few times. The chain is built from TRBV6-2 or TRBV6-3 and TRBJ1-1; 7 bases fit TRBD1. Germline V lookup: CDR1 MNHEY, CDR2 SVGEGT. This CDR3 is built from 14 residues. The ends lost 7 bases at V and 1 base at J; junction bases unmatched: 6. The CDR3 DNA reads as TGTGCCAGCATCCCTGGGACAGCGAACACTGAAGCTTTCTTT. Its translation is CASIPGTANTEAFF.

This clone came up many times. This rearrangement joins TRBV7-8 to TRBJ2-7; D call uncertain. CDR1 and CDR2 (germline): SGHVS, FQNEAQ. The V end was cut by 6 bases, the J end by 0 bases, with 3 bases between. The CDR3 runs 11 residues. CDR3 sequence (DNA): TGTGCCAGCAGGCGCTCCTACGAGCAGTACTTC. Protein: CASRRSYEQYF.

This clone was counted at least ten times. Mismatch with germline at one junction end may stem from a read error. Other DNA sequences within the sample encode an identical CDR3. The genes are TRBV3-1 and TRBJ2-5, with D tentatively TRBD1 (6 bases). From germline, CDR1 is LGHDT and CDR2 YNNKEL (reference sequence). The CDR3 has 14 residues. As DNA, the CDR3 is TGTGCCAGCAGCCTAAGAGGGGGACAAGAGACTCAGTACTTC. It yields the protein CASSLRGGQETQYF.

This clone appeared many times. The rearrangement joins TRBV7-9 to TRBJ1-1; D possibly corresponds to TRBD1 (6 bases). CDR1 SEHNR and CDR2 FQNEAQ come from the germline V gene (reference sequence). V was pared by 5 bases and J by 6 bases, with 19 bases between. This CDR3 region has 15 residues. The CDR3 sequence is CASSPMTGGKAEAFF. The DNA of the CDR3 is TGTGCCAGCAGCCCCATGACGGGGGGCAAGGCTGAAGCTTTCTTT.

This clone came up a few times. The genes are TRBV5-6 and TRBJ2-3; 8 positions match TRBD2. J gave up 12 bases and V 4 bases, and 13 bases lay outside the gene matches. The CDR3 length is 14 residues. CDR1 and CDR2 from the germline V gene are SGHDT and YYEEEE. CDR3 residues: CASSPPGLEETQYF. The CDR3 DNA reads TGTGCCAGCAGCCCTCCGGGACTAGAAGAGACCCAGTATTTT.

J is TRBJ2-7 and V is TRBV10-3, with D unresolved. V shed 4 bases and J shed 3 bases, with 10 bases lying between them. Germline lookup yields CDR1 ENHRY and CDR2 SYGVKD. The CDR3 extends over 13 amino acids. This chain's CDR3 is CAISGGSYYEQYF. CDR3 DNA: TGTGCCATCAGTGGTGGCAGCTACTACGAGCAGTACTTC.

This clone has at least ten counts. This rearrangement joins TRBV24-1 to TRBJ2-2, with TRBD2 matching over 10 bases. In germline, CDR1 is KGHDR, CDR2 SFDVKD. The length of the CDR3 is 17 residues. V lost 1 base, J lost 4 bases, and 5 bases stayed unmatched. CDR3 in DNA: TGTGCCACCAGTGATTTTGGGTCTAGCGGGAGCACCGGGGAGCTGTTTTTT. Translation: CATSDFGSSGSTGELFF.

This clone was counted ten times or more. The CDR3 sequence is CASSSPGNYGYTF. CDR3 in DNA: TGTGCCAGCAGTAGCCCTGGGAACTATGGCTACACCTTC. This chain uses TRBV4-2 with TRBJ1-2; D remains unclear. The CDR3 is made up of 13 amino acids. CDR1 LGHNA and CDR2 YNFKEQ come from the germline V gene. V was pared by 6 bases and J by 2 bases, with 10 bases between.

CDR3 sequence reads: CASSLVGQGYEQYF. CDR3 coding DNA: TGTGCCAGCAGTTTAGTGGGACAGGGCTACGAGCAGTACTTC. The chain recombines TRBV28 with TRBJ2-7; TRBD1 matches at 9 bases. The CDR3 sequence is 14 residues long. Germline CDR1 and CDR2: MDHEN and SYDVKM. V lost 2 bases and J lost 3; bases outside the gene matches: 2.

This clone was observed many times. V and J are TRBV6-4 and TRBJ2-3; 16 bases fit TRBD2. Losses at the gene ends were 3 bases for V and 4 bases for J; bases not matched to a gene: 1. Germline V CDR1 and CDR2: MRHNA, SNTAGT. The CDR3 is 16 residues long. The chain's CDR3 is CASSEGLAGGPDTQYF. The CDR3 DNA reads as TGTGCCAGCAGTGAGGGACTAGCGGGAGGGCCAGATACGCAGTATTTT.

The CDR3 coding sequence is TGTGCCAGCAGGCCTTACCTGGACACCGTGGACACAGATACGCAGTATTTT. Its translation is CASRPYLDTVDTDTQYF. The V gene is TRBV6-1, the J gene TRBJ2-3, with D possibly TRBD1 on 5 matching bases. Trimming took off 6 bases at V and 2 bases at J, with 21 bases between the two ends. The CDR3 has 17 residues. The germline V gene encodes CDR1 MNHNS and CDR2 SASEGT.